The 26 T cell receptor beta chains given below trace back to one sample, sequenced in a study of shared clonotypes between healthy human individuals. Clones were read by immunoSEQ multiplex PCR, and TCRdb kept only the in-frame ones, dropping some. This table has about half a million clones, 81% appearing once. Sequenced: PBMCs. Receptors originate from a middle-aged woman in good health. Some clones in this sample may be carry-over from other donors' samples.

V and J are TRBV7-2 and TRBJ2-3; D unclear. Per the germline V gene, CDR1 is SGHTA and CDR2 is FQGNSA. The ends were cut back, 4 bases at V and 0 bases at J, with 11 bases in the middle. This CDR3 has 15 residues. CDR3 sequence: CASSSRRTSTDTQYF. Written as DNA, the CDR3 is TGTGCCAGCAGCTCCCGGCGAACTAGCACAGATACGCAGTATTTT.

The genes are TRBV2 and TRBJ1-3; D remains ambiguous. CDR1 is SNHLY, CDR2 FYNNEI, per germline. The CDR3 has 15 residues. Trimming took 5 bases from V and 0 from J, leaving 11 bases between them. The CDR3 region has the DNA TGTGCCAGCAGTTGGACGGGTCGCTCTGGAAACACCATATATTTT. Residues: CASSWTGRSGNTIYF.

To note about this clone: Compared with germline, one end of the junction differs, possibly owing to a read error. The chain has TRBV30 and TRBJ1-5; 8 bases are a match to TRBD1. The germline CDR1 and CDR2 sequences are GTSNPN and SVGIG (reference sequence). This CDR3 has 16 residues. CDR3: CAWKRTGNFKGSAPAF. CDR3 sequence (DNA): TGTGCCTGGAAGAGGACAGGGAATTTTAAGGGATCAGCCCCAGCATTT.

The genes are TRBV7-9 and TRBJ1-5; possibly TRBD1 for D (5 bases). The CDR3 covers 14 residues. Trimming took off 6 bases at V and 4 bases at J, with 13 bases between the two ends. Germline V gives CDR1 SEHNR, CDR2 FQNEAQ (reference sequence). Here the CDR3 reads CASRLSGGNQPQHF. DNA of the CDR3: TGTGCCAGCAGACTTAGTGGGGGGAATCAGCCCCAGCATTTT.

The rearrangement joins TRBV6-6 to TRBJ2-5; possibly TRBD1 or TRBD2 for D (5 bases each). The germline V gene encodes CDR1 MNHNY and CDR2 SVGAGI (reference sequence). V dropped 5 bases and J dropped 5 bases, with 18 bases sitting between them. CDR3 length equals 15 residues. CDR3 protein: CASSNRDQSMETQYF. DNA of the CDR3: TGTGCCAGCAGTAACCGGGACCAATCGATGGAGACCCAGTACTTC.

Note on this clone: A far larger clone is only one base removed, so a read error is likely. The chain joins TRBV7-6 to TRBJ2-5, with D perhaps TRBD1 (6 bases). Germline V gives CDR1 SGHVS, CDR2 FNYEAQ. The CDR3 loop spans 14 amino acids. The CDR3 nucleotides read TGTACCAGCAGCTTGGGGGCCCTCGGAGAGACCCAGTACTTC. Translated, it gives CTSSLGALGETQYF.

The rearrangement joins TRBV11-2 to TRBJ1-4, with 7 bases matching TRBD1. Germline V gene data show CDR1 as SGHAT and CDR2 as FQNNGV. V lost 3 bases and J lost 5; bases outside the gene matches: 0. The CDR3 sequence is 13 residues long. This CDR3 is CASSLDRNEKLFF. The CDR3, as DNA: TGTGCCAGCAGCTTGGACAGGAATGAAAAACTGTTTTTT.

This chain connects TRBV11-2 to TRBJ1-1, with D unclear. With 1 base removed from V and 2 bases from J, the gap between germline ends came to 5 bases. The germline gives CDR1 SGHAT, CDR2 FQNNGV. The CDR3 covers 13 residues. The CDR3 sequence is CASSLAINTEAFF. The CDR3 coding sequence is TGTGCCAGCAGCTTAGCCATAAACACTGAAGCTTTCTTT.

In this sample, this clone turned up once. This chain connects TRBV6-6 to TRBJ1-3; the D is unclear. V was trimmed by 6 bases and J by 6 bases, leaving 12 bases between them. Germline loops: CDR1 MNHNY, CDR2 SVGAGI (reference sequence). This CDR3 comprises 13 residues. The CDR3 reads CASRDRAANTIYF. The CDR3 DNA reads as TGTGCCAGCAGGGACCGGGCAGCAAACACCATATATTTT.

This rearrangement joins TRBV18 to TRBJ2-7, with 7 bases identical to TRBD1. Losses at the gene ends were 3 bases for V and 1 base for J; bases not matched to a gene: 3. CDR1 is KGHSH and CDR2 is LQKENI in the germline V gene. The CDR3 sequence is 14 residues long. The CDR3 region has the DNA TGTGCCAGCTCACCGGACAGGTCTTCCTACGAGCAGTACTTC. It yields the protein CASSPDRSSYEQYF.

Points on this clone: A far larger clone lies a single base away; this is likely a read error. Distinct nucleotide sequences in the sample also encode this CDR3. This sequence joins TRBV14 and TRBJ2-3; D unresolved. CDR1 is SGHDN, CDR2 FVKESK, per germline. The CDR3 runs 14 residues. The CDR3 DNA sequence: TGCGCCAGCAGCCAAGCATTGAATCTCGATACGCAGTATTTT. The encoded protein is CASSQALNLDTQYF. Full variable domain (outside the CDR3, taken from reference TRBV14 and TRBJ2-3): EAGVTQFPSHSVIEKGQTVTLRCDPISGHDNLYWYRRVMGKEIKFLLHFVKESKQDESGMPNNRFLAERTGGTYSTLKVQPAELEDSGVYFCASSQALNLDTQYFGPGTRLTVL.

CDR3 sequence (DNA): TGTGCCTGGAGTGTGAGGTGTAACACCGGGGAGCTGTTTTTT. Translated, it gives CAWSVRCNTGELFF. This sequence joins TRBV30 and TRBJ2-2; D remains ambiguous. The V gene's germline CDR1 is GTSNPN and CDR2 SVGIG (reference sequence). The V end lost 0 bases, the J end lost 2 bases, and 7 bases lay between the germline ends. This CDR3 spans 14 amino acids.

In its sample, this clone was seen once. This chain connects TRBV30 to TRBJ2-1, with 7 bases lining up with TRBD2. This CDR3 has 15 amino acids. Germline assignment: CDR1 GTSNPN and CDR2 SVGIG (reference sequence). Trimming at V came to 2 bases and at J to 6 bases, leaving 10 bases not matched to a gene. The CDR3 is CAWSPGGTQGNEQFF. CDR3 sequence (DNA): TGTGCCTGGAGTCCCGGGGGGACCCAAGGCAATGAGCAGTTCTTC.

In this sample, this clone turned up many times. Other DNA sequences in the sample encode the same CDR3. V gene TRBV30 combines with J gene TRBJ2-7; D gene unclear. V was cut by 2 bases and J by 6 bases, with 8 bases left in between. The CDR3 length is 11 residues. CDR1 and CDR2 from the germline V gene are GTSNPN and SVGIG (reference sequence). The CDR3 DNA reads as TGTGCCTGGAGTAGCCCGGGCGAGCAGTACTTC. This encodes CAWSSPGEQYF.

The chain is built from TRBV7-9 and TRBJ2-2, with D possibly being TRBD1 (5 bases). This CDR3 region has 13 residues. Germline-derived CDR1 and CDR2 are SEHNR and FQNEAQ (reference sequence). V lost 2 bases to trimming and J lost 6 bases, with 7 bases between them. This CDR3 reads CASSLQGAGELFF. DNA for the CDR3: TGTGCCAGCAGCTTACAAGGGGCCGGGGAGCTGTTTTTT.

Only a few counts were recorded for this clone. CDR3 nucleotide sequence: TGTGCCAGCAGGCCGGGACAGGGGATTTGGACTGAAGCTTTCTTT. It encodes CASRPGQGIWTEAFF. The J gene is TRBJ1-1, the V gene TRBV28; 10 nucleotides agree with TRBD1. The junction had 9 bases not matched to a gene; V was cut back by 6 bases and J by 5 bases. The CDR3 is 15 residues long. CDR1 and CDR2 from the germline V gene are MDHEN and SYDVKM.

The sample holds a few counts of this clone. CDR3 DNA sequence: TGCGCCAGCAGCTTGGTCCGAGGGGAGACCCAGTACTTC. Translation gives CASSLVRGETQYF. This rearrangement joins TRBV5-1 to TRBJ2-5, with D perhaps matching TRBD2 (5 bases). The CDR3 has 13 residues. V was pared by 0 bases and J by 5 bases, with 8 bases between. CDR1 SGHRS and CDR2 YFSETQ come from the germline V gene.

CDR3 nucleotide sequence: TGTGCCAGCAGCCGGACAGCCGCCTACGAGCAGTACTTC. This gives the protein CASSRTAAYEQYF. The gene calls are TRBV7-2 and TRBJ2-7; the D gene is possibly TRBD1 (6 bases). Trimming cost V 5 bases and J 2 bases, with 10 bases left between them. The length of the CDR3 is 13 residues. The germline V gene has CDR1 SGHTA and CDR2 FQGNSA. The whole variable domain, remainder taken from reference TRBV7-2 and TRBJ2-7, is GAGVSQSPSNKVTEKGKDVELRCDPISGHTALYWYRQSLGQGLEFLIYFQGNSAPDKSGLPSDRFSAERTGGSVSTLTIQRTQQEDSAVYLCASSRTAAYEQYFGPGTRLTVT.

In its sample, this clone was seen once. The rearrangement uses TRBV5-1 and TRBJ2-3; 8 positions agree with TRBD2. The CDR3 length is 15 residues. V was clipped by 4 bases and J by 4 bases; unmatched bases: 8. The germline V gene encodes CDR1 SGHRS and CDR2 YFSETQ. CDR3 protein: CASSGSGSRSDTQYF. For the CDR3, the DNA is TGCGCCAGCAGCGGGAGCGGGAGTAGGTCAGATACGCAGTATTTT.

V is TRBV7-9 and J is TRBJ2-5, with TRBD1 identical over 12 bases. The germline V gene encodes CDR1 SEHNR and CDR2 FQNEAQ (reference sequence). The CDR3 totals 15 residues. V shed 3 bases and J 5 bases; nucleotides not matched to a gene: 4. Here the CDR3 DNA reads TGTGCCAGCAGCTTTGGGACAGGGGGCTTGGAGACCCAGTACTTC. The encoded protein is CASSFGTGGLETQYF.

This chain links TRBV7-3 with TRBJ2-2; the D call may be TRBD1 or TRBD2 (5 bases each). The CDR3 runs to 15 residues. V was trimmed by 1 base and J by 3 bases, leaving 9 bases between them. Germline V gives CDR1 SGHTA, CDR2 FQGTGA. CDR3 coding DNA: TGTGCCAGCAGCTTAAGAGGGGCGGACACCGGGGAGCTGTTTTTT. It is translated as CASSLRGADTGELFF.

The J gene is TRBJ2-3, the V gene TRBV2; D unclear. This CDR3 region has 14 residues. Looked up from germline, CDR1 is SNHLY and CDR2 is FYNNEI. V lost 10 bases, J lost 0 bases, and 14 bases lay in between. In DNA, the CDR3 is TGTGCCACCAGAAAAGTCTCTAGCACAGATACGCAGTATTTT. The encoded protein is CATRKVSSTDTQYF.

V usage is TRBV29-1 and J usage is TRBJ2-5, with D tentatively TRBD1 (7 bases). The CDR3 length is 12 residues. Trimming left V 3 bases short and J 5 bases short, with 10 bases between. Germline lookup yields CDR1 SQVTM and CDR2 ANQGSEA. CDR3 DNA sequence: TGCAGCGTTGACCCAGGGGGGGAGACCCAGTACTTC. Encoded protein: CSVDPGGETQYF. Complete variable domain (other parts from reference TRBV29-1 and TRBJ2-5): SAVISQKPSRDICQRGTSLTIQCQVDSQVTMMFWYRQQPGQSLTLIATANQGSEATYESGFVIDKFPISRPNLTFSTLTVSNMSPEDSSIYLCSVDPGGETQYFGPGTRLLVL.

This clone was seen only once. This chain uses TRBV28 with TRBJ1-4; D perhaps matches TRBD1 (5 bases). Germline loops: CDR1 MDHEN, CDR2 SYDVKM. Trimming left V 5 bases short and J 8 bases short, with 9 bases between. The CDR3 is made up of 12 amino acids. The CDR3 sequence: CASSVRTEKLFF. The DNA of the CDR3 is TGTGCCAGCAGTGTACGGACAGAAAAACTGTTTTTT.

Only one count was recorded for this clone. This chain uses TRBV7-2 with TRBJ2-5; D is uncertain. This CDR3 contains 15 residues. In germline, CDR1 is SGHTA, CDR2 FQGNSA. V was clipped by 2 bases and J by 2 bases, with 12 bases between them. This CDR3 reads CASSLTGRIQETQYF. In DNA, the CDR3 is TGTGCCAGCAGCTTAACCGGACGGATACAAGAGACCCAGTACTTC.

The V and J genes are TRBV6-1 and TRBJ2-5; 13 bases fit TRBD2. The V and J ends lost 2 bases and 0 bases, in that order; junction bases with no gene match: 6. Germline CDR1 is MNHNS and CDR2 is SASEGT. The CDR3 totals 18 residues. The CDR3 loop reads CASSETSGTSGNQETQYF. The CDR3, as DNA: TGTGCCAGCAGTGAAACATCCGGGACTAGCGGGAACCAAGAGACCCAGTACTTC.